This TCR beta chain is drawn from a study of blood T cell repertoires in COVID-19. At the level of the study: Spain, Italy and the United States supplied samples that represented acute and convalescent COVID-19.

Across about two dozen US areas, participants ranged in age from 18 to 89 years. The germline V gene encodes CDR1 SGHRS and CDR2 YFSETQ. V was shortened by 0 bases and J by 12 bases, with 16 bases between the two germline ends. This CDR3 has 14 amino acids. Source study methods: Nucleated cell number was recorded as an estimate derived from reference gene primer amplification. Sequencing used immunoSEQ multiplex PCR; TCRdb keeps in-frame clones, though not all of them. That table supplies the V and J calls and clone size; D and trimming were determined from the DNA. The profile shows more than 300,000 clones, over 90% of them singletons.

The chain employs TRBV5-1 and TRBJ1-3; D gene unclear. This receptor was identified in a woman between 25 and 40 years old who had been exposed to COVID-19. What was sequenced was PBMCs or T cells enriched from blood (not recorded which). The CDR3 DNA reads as TGCGCCAGCAGCTTGGCGTCGCACAGTGGAGGCATATATTTT. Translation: CASSLASHSGGIYF.